Given below is one T cell receptor beta chain in context. This entry comes from a study of shared clonotypes between healthy human individuals. The CDR3 contains 15 residues. Germline V CDR1 and CDR2: SNHLY, FYNNEI. The V gene end was trimmed by 8 bases and the J gene end by 0 bases; junction bases not matched to a gene: 9. Libraries were prepared by immunoSEQ multiplex PCR; TCRdb keeps only in-frame clonotypes and omits some of them. The sample contains nearly 750,000 clones, about two thirds of which appear only once. Sequencing was done on a sample of memory CD4+ T cells sorted from blood. Subset here: CD45RA-negative fraction. The V gene is TRBV2, the J gene TRBJ2-7; 8 bases line up with TRBD1. The sequence came from a woman in her 30s in good health. CDR3 protein: CASERGQGGSYEQYF. CDR3 in DNA: TGTGCCAGCGAAAGAGGACAGGGAGGCTCCTACGAGCAGTACTTC.